Following are 26 T cell receptor beta chains from one sample sequenced in a study of T cell responses to AZD1222 COVID-19 vaccine. Libraries were prepared by immunoSEQ multiplex PCR; TCRdb keeps only in-frame clonotypes and omits some of them. The repertoire includes tens of thousands of clones, 88% of them detected once, and 4.5% to 6% sits in the top ten. This specimen consisted of peripheral blood, obtained on day 0 of AZD1222 vaccination. These TCRs come from an adult in good health.

V gene TRBV28 combines with J gene TRBJ2-1; 7 nucleotides align to TRBD1. CDR1 is MDHEN, CDR2 SYDVKM, per germline. The length of the CDR3 is 13 residues. J lost 6 bases, V lost 3 bases, and 2 bases had no gene match. The CDR3 spells CASSLGQLNEQFF. The CDR3, as DNA: TGTGCCAGCAGTTTGGGACAGCTCAATGAGCAGTTCTTC. Supplemented by reference TRBV28 and TRBJ2-1, the full variable domain reads DVKVTQSSRYLVKRTGEKVFLECVQDMDHENMFWYRQDPGLGLRLIYFSYDVKMKEKGDIPEGYSVSREKKERFSLILESASTNQTSMYLCASSLGQLNEQFFGPGTRLTVL.

J is TRBJ1-1 and V is TRBV30; D is unresolved. The CDR3 contains 20 residues. The V and J ends lost 0 bases and 1 base respectively, with 27 bases between them. From germline, CDR1 is GTSNPN and CDR2 SVGIG (reference sequence). The CDR3 coding sequence is TGTGCCTGGAGTGTACGAGGGCTCAGTGCGGTCCGATTTCCGAACACTGAAGCTTTCTTT. It is translated as CAWSVRGLSAVRFPNTEAFF.

V and J are TRBV7-8 and TRBJ1-5; 8 positions match TRBD1. The CDR3 spans 15 residues. Per the germline V gene, CDR1 is SGHVS and CDR2 is FQNEAQ. V lost 5 bases and J lost 3; bases outside the gene matches: 6. The CDR3, as DNA: TGTGCCAGCAGCCGTGACAGGGGCCACAATCAGCCCCAGCATTTT. Amino acid sequence: CASSRDRGHNQPQHF. Drawing the rest from reference TRBV7-8 and TRBJ1-5, the complete variable domain is GAGVSQSPRYKVAKRGQDVALRCDPISGHVSLFWYQQALGQGPEFLTYFQNEAQLDKSGLPSDRFFAERPEGSVSTLKIQRTQQEDSAVYLCASSRDRGHNQPQHFGDGTRLSIL.

The chain employs TRBV28 and TRBJ2-5; a weak D match, TRBD2 (5 bases). The CDR3 is made up of 13 amino acids. V gave up 6 bases and J gave up 5 bases, with 13 bases separating them. Germline loops: CDR1 MDHEN, CDR2 SYDVKM. The CDR3 sequence is CASSPRVGETQYF. The CDR3 nucleotides are TGTGCCAGCAGCCCGAGGGTCGGGGAGACCCAGTACTTC.

V is TRBV4-3 and J is TRBJ2-3, with 12 positions matching TRBD2. V lost 3 bases to trimming and J lost 4 bases; unmatched junction nucleotides: 5. The CDR3 is 16 residues long. Germline V gene lookup returns CDR1 LGHNA and CDR2 YSLEER. This CDR3 reads CASSHLAGGVADTQYF. The CDR3 nucleotides read TGCGCCAGCAGCCACCTAGCGGGAGGGGTGGCAGATACGCAGTATTTT.

The chain uses TRBV5-1 and TRBJ2-1, with TRBD2 identical over 8 bases. The CDR3 is made up of 15 amino acids. With 3 bases clipped from V and 3 bases from J, the junction kept 5 bases outside the gene matches. Germline values: CDR1 SGHRS, CDR2 YFSETQ. CDR3 nucleotides: TGCGCCAGCAGCTCCACTAGCGGTAACTACAATGAGCAGTTCTTC. Amino acids: CASSSTSGNYNEQFF.

The rearrangement joins TRBV5-1 to TRBJ1-4, with D tentatively TRBD1 (6 bases). Trimming stripped 5 bases from V and 5 bases from J, with 19 bases between. Germline CDR1 reads SGHRS; CDR2 reads YFSETQ. This CDR3 contains 16 residues. The CDR3 loop is CASSPEDRIQNEKLFF. Written as DNA, the CDR3 is TGCGCCAGCAGTCCAGAAGACAGGATCCAAAATGAAAAACTGTTTTTT.

This chain joins TRBV7-3 and TRBJ2-1; 10 positions match TRBD2. The CDR3 has 14 amino acids. V gave up 5 bases and J gave up 9 bases; unmatched junction bases: 7. Germline CDR1 and CDR2: SGHTA and FQGTGA. CDR3 in amino acids: CASSPGLALVEQFF. The CDR3 DNA reads TGTGCCAGCAGCCCGGGACTAGCGTTAGTTGAGCAGTTCTTC.

The chain couples TRBV28 to TRBJ1-4; 8 bases align to TRBD1. Germline CDR1 reads MDHEN; CDR2 reads SYDVKM. The CDR3 contains 16 residues. Trimming cost V 5 bases and J 6 bases; bases outside gene matches: 11. The CDR3 region has the DNA TGTGCCAGCAGTCGCTTTACCGGGACAGGAGATGAAAAACTGTTTTTT. Residues: CASSRFTGTGDEKLFF.

The chain couples TRBV28 to TRBJ2-1; D might be TRBD1 (6 bases). There are 12 residues in the CDR3. Germline V gene lookup returns CDR1 MDHEN and CDR2 SYDVKM. V shed 7 bases and J shed 6 bases, with 10 bases lying between them. The CDR3 spells CASTQGGNEQFF. The CDR3 DNA reads TGTGCCAGCACACAGGGCGGCAATGAGCAGTTCTTC.

The chain joins TRBV9 to TRBJ1-2; TRBD1 agrees at 7 bases. Germline lookup yields CDR1 SGDLS and CDR2 YYNGEE. The CDR3 is 14 amino acids. V was pared by 2 bases and J by 7 bases, with 8 bases of the junction left unmatched. The DNA for the CDR3 is TGTGCCAGCAGCGTGCGCGACAGGGTTAGTGGCTACACCTTC. Amino acids: CASSVRDRVSGYTF.

The chain recombines TRBV4-1 with TRBJ2-7, with 7 bases matching TRBD2. Germline V gives CDR1 MGHRA, CDR2 YSYEKL. The V and J ends lost 4 bases and 0 bases, in that order; junction bases with no gene match: 21. The CDR3 totals 20 residues. This chain's CDR3 is CASSPQVTPAGRTVSYEQYF. Here the CDR3 DNA reads TGCGCCAGCAGCCCACAAGTCACCCCCGCCGGGAGGACCGTCTCCTACGAGCAGTACTTC.

Only one count was recorded for this clone. CDR3 in DNA: TGCGCCAGCAGCTTGGCAATCGGGAATAACAATGAGCAGTTCTTC. Protein: CASSLAIGNNNEQFF. The rearrangement uses TRBV5-1 and TRBJ2-1; D might be TRBD2 (5 bases). From germline, CDR1 is SGHRS and CDR2 YFSETQ. This CDR3 is built from 15 residues. The germline V and J ends were trimmed by 0 bases and 5 bases, with 12 bases remaining between them. Complete variable domain (other parts from reference TRBV5-1 and TRBJ2-1): KAGVTQTPRYLIKTRGQQVTLSCSPISGHRSVSWYQQTPGQGLQFLFEYFSETQRNKGNFPGRFSGRQFSNSRSEMNVSTLELGDSALYLCASSLAIGNNNEQFFGPGTRLTVL.

The rearrangement links TRBV20-1 to TRBJ1-1, with 7 nucleotides matching TRBD1. Germline lookup yields CDR1 DFQATT and CDR2 SNEGSKA (reference sequence). The V gene end was trimmed by 6 bases and the J gene end by 7 bases; junction bases not matched to a gene: 5. CDR3 length: 11 residues. CDR3 DNA sequence: TGCAGTGCCCCGGACAGGAGTGAAGCTTTCTTT. It yields the protein CSAPDRSEAFF.

This chain uses TRBV27 with TRBJ2-7, with D perhaps TRBD2 (5 bases). The CDR3 sequence is 14 residues long. Per germline, CDR1 MNHEY and CDR2 SMNVEV (reference sequence). With 3 bases removed from V and 3 bases from J, the gap between germline ends came to 12 bases. For the CDR3, the DNA is TGTGCCAGCAGTTTTGGGCGGGTCGACTACGAGCAGTACTTC. Its translation is CASSFGRVDYEQYF.

This chain connects TRBV7-2 to TRBJ1-1; D is undetermined. The CDR3 spans 15 residues. V lost 0 bases and J 0 bases, leaving 8 bases between the germline ends. Germline values: CDR1 SGHTA, CDR2 FQGNSA. As DNA, the CDR3 is TGTGCCAGCAGCTTAGCTTGGGAATTGAACACTGAAGCTTTCTTT. Amino acids: CASSLAWELNTEAFF.

J is TRBJ2-3 and V is TRBV2; maybe TRBD2 (5 bases). Trimming removed 1 base from V and 1 base from J, with 12 bases in between. CDR3 length: 16 amino acids. Germline lookup yields CDR1 SNHLY and CDR2 FYNNEI. This chain's CDR3 is CASSEGTAPRTDTQYF. CDR3 in DNA: TGTGCCAGCAGTGAAGGGACTGCCCCCCGCACAGATACGCAGTATTTT.

The rearrangement links TRBV3-1 (or the pseudogene TRBV3-2) to TRBJ1-4, with 9 bases matching TRBD1. CDR1 LGHDT and CDR2 YNNKEL come from the germline V gene (reference sequence). V lost 2 bases, J lost 11 bases, and 6 bases stayed unmatched. The CDR3 is 14 residues long. CDR3 nucleotides: TGTGCCAGCAGCCAACAGACAGGGGGAGGGAAACTGTTTTTT. Protein: CASSQQTGGGKLFF.

The rearrangement links TRBV6-5 to TRBJ2-1; the match to TRBD1 covers 10 bases. Looked up from germline, CDR1 is MNHEY and CDR2 is SVGAGI. CDR3 length: 14 amino acids. V lost 7 bases and J lost 8; bases outside the gene matches: 8. In DNA, the CDR3 is TGTGCCAGCAACCCTGGACAGGGGGGGTATGAGCAGTTCTTC. Residues: CASNPGQGGYEQFF.

The chain is built from TRBV10-3 and TRBJ2-7; weak D call: TRBD2 (7 bases). Per germline, CDR1 ENHRY and CDR2 SYGVKD. V shed 5 bases and J shed 7 bases, with 21 bases lying between them. CDR3 length equals 15 residues. CDR3 protein: CAISPGGGGLNEQYF. The CDR3 DNA follows: TGTGCCATCAGTCCTGGAGGGGGAGGGCTAAATGAGCAGTACTTC.

This CDR3 reads CASTAQGGQPQHF. The DNA for the CDR3 is TGTGCCAGCACGGCTCAGGGAGGTCAGCCCCAGCATTTT. The chain recombines TRBV2 with TRBJ1-5; D is perhaps TRBD1 (5 bases). The CDR3 is 13 amino acids. Germline V gene sequence: CDR1 SNHLY, CDR2 FYNNEI. V shed 7 bases and J shed 6 bases, with 13 bases lying between them.

Comment on this clone: Germline is not matched at one junction end, which may reflect a read error. V usage is TRBV6-4 and J usage is TRBJ1-6; D unresolved. This CDR3 is built from 14 residues. Germline CDR1 and CDR2: MRHNA and SNTAGT. The CDR3 sequence is CASSESSFNSPLHF. Here the CDR3 DNA reads TGTGCCAGTAGTGAAAGTAGCTTCAATTCACCCCTCCACTTT.

The rearrangement links TRBV5-1 to TRBJ2-2; the match to TRBD2 covers 10 bases. The CDR3 spans 16 residues. Germline V gene sequence: CDR1 SGHRS, CDR2 YFSETQ. The ends lost 3 bases at V and 3 bases at J; junction bases unmatched: 5. Here the CDR3 DNA reads TGCGCCAGCAGCTCAGGACTAGCGGAGTACACCGGGGAGCTGTTTTTT. It translates to CASSSGLAEYTGELFF.

This clone was seen more than once but under ten times. Other DNA sequences from this sample encode an identical CDR3 as well. The rearrangement uses TRBV7-2 and TRBJ1-5; D is ambiguous. V lost 5 bases and J 4 bases, leaving 9 bases between the germline ends. This CDR3 has 13 amino acids. Germline values: CDR1 SGHTA, CDR2 FQGNSA. The chain's CDR3 is CASSLNKNQPQHF. Written as DNA, the CDR3 is TGTGCCAGCAGCCTCAACAAGAATCAGCCCCAGCATTTT.

This clone was picked up a small number of times. This chain links TRBV7-2 with TRBJ2-5; D is uncertain. The length of the CDR3 is 13 residues. Trimming pared 5 bases from V and 1 base from J, leaving 8 bases between. CDR1 is SGHTA, CDR2 FQGNSA, per germline. The CDR3: CASSLNVQETQYF. The CDR3 bases are TGTGCCAGCAGCCTAAATGTCCAAGAGACCCAGTACTTC.

V usage is TRBV19 and J usage is TRBJ1-5; D call uncertain. Trimming took 7 bases from V and 8 from J, leaving 18 bases between them. Germline V CDR1 and CDR2: LNHDA, SQIVND (reference sequence). The CDR3 consists of 14 residues. CDR3 loop: CASNTPQGFEPQHF. CDR3 DNA sequence: TGTGCCAGTAACACCCCCCAAGGGTTTGAGCCCCAGCATTTT.